A single sample gave rise to the 5 T cell receptor beta chains below, sequenced in a study of shared clonotypes between healthy human individuals. TCRdb's copy holds only in-frame clones and misses some; the assay was immunoSEQ multiplex PCR. The sample includes 1.6 million or so clones, approximately 98.5% of them seen just once. Sample: naive CD4+ T cells sorted from blood. Indicated subset: CD45RA+ positively selected. The receptors stem from a man aged 30 to 45 in good health.

V usage is TRBV27 and J usage is TRBJ1-1; weak D call: TRBD1 (6 bases). CDR3 length: 19 amino acids. Trimming took off 2 bases at V and 0 bases at J, with 22 bases between the two ends. Germline assignment: CDR1 MNHEY and CDR2 SMNVEV (reference sequence). DNA of the CDR3: TGTGCCAGCAGTTTAAAAACCCCCGACAGGCGGGTTCTGAACACTGAAGCTTTCTTT. It specifies CASSLKTPDRRVLNTEAFF.

The chain has TRBV7-3 and TRBJ2-7, with D perhaps matching TRBD1 (6 bases). Germline assignment: CDR1 SGHTA and CDR2 FQGTGA. Trimming pared 2 bases from V and 3 bases from J, leaving 14 bases between. This CDR3 is built from 15 residues. CDR3 nucleotides: TGTGCCAGCAGCTTAGGGCCGGGACAAAACTACGAGCAGTACTTC. Its protein is CASSLGPGQNYEQYF. The entire variable domain, with the rest obtained from reference TRBV7-3 and TRBJ2-7, is as follows: GAGVSQTPSNKVTEKGKYVELRCDPISGHTALYWYRQSLGQGPEFLIYFQGTGAADDSGLPNDRFFAVRPEGSVSTLKIQRTERGDSAVYLCASSLGPGQNYEQYFGPGTRLTVT.

The chain is built from TRBV28 and TRBJ2-3, with D tentatively TRBD1 (6 bases). Trimming took 7 bases from V and 5 from J, leaving 16 bases between them. Germline V lookup: CDR1 MDHEN, CDR2 SYDVKM. CDR3 length equals 14 residues. CDR3 loop: CASTPGTTGDTQYF. CDR3 sequence (DNA): TGTGCCAGCACCCCGGGGACAACGGGAGATACGCAGTATTTT. The variable domain in full, with the rest retrieved from reference TRBV28 and TRBJ2-3, is DVKVTQSSRYLVKRTGEKVFLECVQDMDHENMFWYRQDPGLGLRLIYFSYDVKMKEKGDIPEGYSVSREKKERFSLILESASTNQTSMYLCASTPGTTGDTQYFGPGTRLTVL.

V and J are TRBV6-5 and TRBJ2-3; D not resolved. Germline CDR1 and CDR2: MNHEY and SVGAGI. This CDR3 comprises 13 residues. Trimming shortened V by 8 bases and J by 8 bases, and 17 bases separated the two germline ends. In DNA, the CDR3 is TGTGCCAGCTCCCCGAACCCAGAGGCTACGCAGTATTTT. It specifies CASSPNPEATQYF.

CDR3 protein: CASSEDLAGEYGYTF. As DNA, the CDR3 is TGTGCCAGCAGTGAAGACCTGGCAGGGGAGTATGGCTACACCTTC. The genes are TRBV2 and TRBJ1-2, with D possibly TRBD1 on 6 matching bases. Germline V lookup: CDR1 SNHLY, CDR2 FYNNEI. V was cut by 1 base and J by 5 bases, with 14 bases left in between. The CDR3 is made up of 15 amino acids.